The next 19 T cell receptor beta chains were all read from a single sample in a study of human T cells and chemical hapten exposure. TCRdb passed the RACE reads through MiXCR, listing each CDR3 protein once. The profile shows about 81,000 distinct CDR3 sequences, under 9% of them singletons. The time point denotes: patch test 1, 2 weeks after DPC sensitization. The treatment: therapeutic diphenylcyclopropenone sensitization with weekly scalp DPC. The sample here was whole blood, taken in connection with sensitization to the hapten diphenylcyclopropenone (DPC). These receptors all come from a woman aged 30 to 39 with alopecia areata. Some clones in this sample may be carry-over from other donors' samples.

This clonotype was seen repeatedly, ten times or more. This sequence joins TRBV5-5 and TRBJ2-7, with D possibly being TRBD1 (6 bases). The germline gives CDR1 SGHKS, CDR2 YYEKEE (reference sequence). With 1 base removed from V and 3 bases from J, the gap between germline ends came to 11 bases. The CDR3 has 14 amino acids. The CDR3 bases are TGTGCCAGCAGCTTGCTGGGGGCCCACTACGAGCAGTACTTC. Its protein is CASSLLGAHYEQYF.

This clonotype was recorded a few times. The chain carries TRBV7-9 and TRBJ1-1; 7 nucleotides align to TRBD1. The CDR3 length is 14 residues. The junction had 4 bases not matched to a gene; V was cut back by 1 base and J by 5 bases. Per the germline V gene, CDR1 is SEHNR and CDR2 is FQNEAQ (reference sequence). The CDR3 loop reads CASSLEGARTEAFF. The CDR3 DNA sequence: TGTGCCAGCAGCTTAGAGGGGGCGCGGACTGAAGCTTTCTTT.

This clonotype was seen ten or more times. The rearrangement uses TRBV5-1 and TRBJ1-4, with 7 bases matching TRBD1. V was pared by 3 bases and J by 3 bases, with 5 bases of the junction left unmatched. The CDR3 is 15 amino acids. The V gene's germline CDR1 is SGHRS and CDR2 YFSETQ. In DNA form, the CDR3 reads TGCGCCAGCAGCTCCGGGACAGCAGCTAATGAAAAACTGTTTTTT. It translates to CASSSGTAANEKLFF.

This chain links TRBV2 with TRBJ1-5; D is unresolved. The CDR3 is made up of 12 amino acids. Trimming removed 7 bases from V and 2 bases from J, with 6 bases in between. Germline V lookup: CDR1 SNHLY, CDR2 FYNNEI. The CDR3, as DNA: TGTGCCAGCAATCCCGGCAATCAGCCCCAGCATTTT. Its translation: CASNPGNQPQHF.

This clonotype was counted many times. This chain uses TRBV7-9 with TRBJ1-5; D might be TRBD1 (5 bases). V was clipped by 6 bases and J by 1 base, with 10 bases between them. The CDR3 totals 14 residues. CDR1 SEHNR and CDR2 FQNEAQ come from the germline V gene (reference sequence). Written as DNA, the CDR3 is TGTGCCAGCAGGGTCAGGGAAAGCAATCAGCCCCAGCATTTT. Amino acids: CASRVRESNQPQHF. Full variable domain (rest looked up from reference TRBV7-9 and TRBJ1-5): DTGVSQNPRHKITKRGQNVTFRCDPISEHNRLYWYRQTLGQGPEFLTYFQNEAQLEKSRLLSDRFSAERPKGSFSTLEIQRTEQGDSAMYLCASRVRESNQPQHFGDGTRLSIL.

The V and J genes are TRBV6-5 and TRBJ2-1, with 10 bases lining up with TRBD2. Germline CDR1 and CDR2: MNHEY and SVGAGI. V lost 1 base, J lost 6 bases, and 3 bases stayed unmatched. The CDR3 consists of 15 residues. Here the CDR3 reads CASSYFQRGGNEQFF. The DNA for the CDR3 is TGTGCCAGCAGTTACTTCCAGCGGGGGGGCAATGAGCAGTTCTTC.

This chain links TRBV18 with TRBJ1-5, with D perhaps TRBD1 (5 bases). The V end lost 2 bases, the J end lost 0 bases, and 8 bases lay between the germline ends. CDR1 and CDR2 from the germline V gene are KGHSH and LQKENI. The CDR3 runs to 15 residues. CDR3 sequence reads: CASSPAGVSNQPQHF. The CDR3 DNA is TGTGCCAGCTCACCAGCGGGGGTTAGCAATCAGCCCCAGCATTTT.

This clonotype showed up many times. In nucleotides, the CDR3 is TGCAGTGTTAGGGGAGGGACGGATGCTGGCGAGCAGTTCTTC. It encodes CSVRGGTDAGEQFF. The chain is built from TRBV20-1 and TRBJ2-1, with 7 bases aligning to TRBD2. Trimming took 7 bases from V and 10 from J; bases not matched to a gene: 16. This CDR3 contains 14 residues. The germline gives CDR1 DFQATT, CDR2 SNEGSKA (reference sequence).

This clonotype has more than one count but fewer than ten. The gene calls are TRBV29-1 and TRBJ2-7; unclear D gene. Trimming stripped 0 bases from V and 7 bases from J, with 10 bases between. CDR1 and CDR2 (germline): SQVTM, ANQGSEA. The CDR3 sequence is 12 residues long. CDR3 sequence reads: CSVEEVWGEQYF. DNA for the CDR3: TGCAGCGTTGAAGAAGTTTGGGGAGAGCAGTACTTC.

This clonotype was observed at least ten times. The V and J genes are TRBV4-1 and TRBJ2-5; the match to TRBD2 covers 12 bases. The V segment lost 8 bases and the J segment 3 bases; nucleotides outside the gene matches: 13. CDR3 length equals 17 residues. Per the germline V gene, CDR1 is MGHRA and CDR2 is YSYEKL. CDR3 coding DNA: TGCGCCAGCCGCCGTGAGACTAGCGGGGGAGAAGAAGAGACCCAGTACTTC. This encodes CASRRETSGGEEETQYF.

The rearrangement uses TRBV29-1 and TRBJ1-1; the D gene is possibly TRBD1 (5 bases). Trimming took 7 bases from V and 1 from J, leaving 13 bases between them. The CDR3 spans 13 residues. Per the germline V gene, CDR1 is SQVTM and CDR2 is ANQGSEA. The CDR3 protein is CSAAMGPNTEAFF. Here the CDR3 DNA reads TGCAGCGCCGCGATGGGGCCGAACACTGAAGCTTTCTTT.

In this sample, this clonotype turned up a few times. The chain's CDR3 is CASSLRASGGSSYEQYF. Here the CDR3 DNA reads TGTGCCAGCAGTTTGAGGGCTAGCGGGGGGAGCTCCTACGAGCAGTACTTC. The genes are TRBV12-3 or TRBV12-4 and TRBJ2-7; 11 positions agree with TRBD2. The ends lost 3 bases at V and 0 bases at J; junction bases unmatched: 7. CDR3 length: 17 residues.

This sequence joins TRBV30 and TRBJ1-2; D gene unclear. The ends were cut back, 4 bases at V and 7 bases at J, with 10 bases in the middle. CDR1 is GTSNPN, CDR2 SVGIG, per germline (reference sequence). CDR3 length equals 11 residues. CDR3 sequence reads: CAWKGLSGYTF. The CDR3 nucleotides read TGTGCCTGGAAAGGGCTAAGTGGCTACACCTTC.

Concerning this clonotype: One end of the junction varies from germline; a read error may be responsible. The V gene is TRBV12-3 or TRBV12-4, the J gene TRBJ2-1; D possibly corresponds to TRBD1 (5 bases). The CDR3 loop spans 12 amino acids. CDR3: CANSATGSRMVF. The CDR3 nucleotides read TGTGCCAACAGTGCAACAGGTTCGCGTATGGTCTTC.

This clonotype was detected ten times or more. The gene calls are TRBV5-1 and TRBJ1-1; TRBD1 aligns across 7 bases. Germline CDR1 SGHRS, CDR2 YFSETQ. The CDR3 consists of 13 residues. J was trimmed by 7 bases and V by 4 bases; bases with no gene match: 7. The CDR3, as DNA: TGCGCCAGCAGCCTCGACAGGGATAGTGAAGCTTTCTTT. Translation gives CASSLDRDSEAFF.

This clonotype was detected many times. The rearrangement joins TRBV2 to TRBJ1-5, with D uncertain. V was trimmed by 4 bases and J by 0 bases, leaving 10 bases between them. The CDR3 covers 15 residues. Germline values: CDR1 SNHLY, CDR2 FYNNEI. The DNA of the CDR3 is TGTGCCAGCAGTGCCCGGACTTATAGCAATCAGCCCCAGCATTTT. The encoded protein is CASSARTYSNQPQHF.

The chain carries TRBV18 and TRBJ1-4; no definite D call. V lost 3 bases and J lost 3, with 2 bases in between. The CDR3 has 12 residues. Germline values: CDR1 KGHSH, CDR2 LQKENI. CDR3 nucleotides: TGTGCCAGCTCACCCGCTAATGAAAAACTGTTTTTT. Protein product: CASSPANEKLFF.

This clonotype came up many times. The chain recombines TRBV5-1 with TRBJ2-3, with D perhaps being TRBD1 or TRBD2 (5 bases each). Per germline, CDR1 SGHRS and CDR2 YFSETQ. V was trimmed by 7 bases and J by 4 bases, leaving 13 bases between them. The CDR3 extends over 13 amino acids. CDR3 sequence (DNA): TGCGCCAGCCAACGGGGCCTATCAGATACGCAGTATTTT. Translation gives CASQRGLSDTQYF.

Many counts were recorded for this clonotype. This chain uses TRBV6-5 with TRBJ1-1, with D perhaps TRBD1 (5 bases). V lost 6 bases and J lost 0, with 20 bases in between. The CDR3 contains 17 residues. Germline V gene data show CDR1 as MNHEY and CDR2 as SVGAGI. CDR3: CASSYLTGQELNTEAFF. The CDR3, as DNA: TGTGCCAGCAGCTACCTGACGGGGCAGGAGCTGAACACTGAAGCTTTCTTT.